The source of this T cell receptor beta chain is a study of response to subunit inactivated influenza vaccine. Study-wide points: Authors suggested few new T cells are recruited by each seasonal influenza vaccination.

To note about this clonotype: Its antigen is not known.

Using its own MiXCR run on the RT-PCR reads, TCRdb lists one record per CDR3 protein. This sample has 550,000 to 650,000 distinct CDR3 sequences, with roughly 12% found just once. Germline CDR1 SGHTA, CDR2 FQGNSA. The CDR3 is 15 residues long. The V and J ends lost 1 base and 9 bases, in that order; junction bases with no gene match: 8. The source of this sequence is a man aged 45-65 years who received an inactivated influenza vaccine. The sequencing here drew on PBMCs from blood, taken on the day of vaccination. The rearrangement uses TRBV7-2 and TRBJ2-1; TRBD2 matches 8 bases. CDR3 sequence reads: CASSLEGLGTTEQFF. The CDR3 bases are TGTGCCAGCAGCTTAGAGGGACTAGGTACTACTGAGCAGTTCTTC.